This entry lists 22 T cell receptor beta chains sequenced from one sample in a study of cytomegalovirus exposure and HLA in healthy donors. PCR was performed using 60 Vbeta and 13 Jbeta primers. Assay used: immunoSEQ multiplex PCR; TCRdb lists only in-frame clones, some missing. The data show some 110,000 clones, roughly four fifths seen once. The sample was PBMCs. The receptors stem from a man in his forties or fifties in good health and CMV-seronegative.

V is TRBV7-8 and J is TRBJ2-1, with 7 positions matching TRBD2. Unmatched junction bases numbered 4, after V lost 0 bases and J lost 5 bases. Germline V CDR1 and CDR2: SGHVS, FQNEAQ. The length of the CDR3 is 15 residues. The CDR3 loop is CASSLARGRHNEQFF. CDR3 in DNA: TGTGCCAGCAGCTTAGCGCGGGGGAGACACAATGAGCAGTTCTTC.

The chain joins TRBV5-1 to TRBJ2-7, with a possible D match to TRBD2 (5 bases). V was trimmed by 4 bases and J by 6 bases, leaving 17 bases between them. Germline loops: CDR1 SGHRS, CDR2 YFSETQ. The CDR3 contains 14 residues. The CDR3: CASSLISGSSEQYF. CDR3 bases: TGCGCCAGCAGCCTAATATCTGGGAGCAGCGAGCAGTACTTC.

The chain joins TRBV19 to TRBJ2-1; D is possibly TRBD1 (6 bases). The ends were cut back, 3 bases at V and 5 bases at J, with 11 bases in the middle. This CDR3 comprises 14 residues. Germline loops: CDR1 LNHDA, CDR2 SQIVND (reference sequence). CDR3 residues: CASSIVTGHNEQFF. CDR3 DNA sequence: TGTGCCAGTAGTATCGTGACAGGCCACAATGAGCAGTTCTTC.

As for this clone: Mismatch with germline at one junction end may stem from a read error. The chain has TRBV7-9 and TRBJ1-2; D is uncertain. This CDR3 is built from 12 residues. Germline CDR1 reads SEHNR; CDR2 reads FQNEAQ (reference sequence). The chain's CDR3 is CPSSHRATGYTF. CDR3 coding DNA: TGTCCCAGCAGCCACCGAGCCACTGGCTACACCTTC. Combining the CDR3 with reference TRBV7-9 and TRBJ1-2 gives the whole variable domain DTGVSQNPRHKITKRGQNVTFRCDPISEHNRLYWYRQTLGQGPEFLTYFQNEAQLEKSRLLSDRFSAERPKGSFSTLEIQRTEQGDSAMYLCPSSHRATGYTFGSGTRLTVV.

The chain employs TRBV9 and TRBJ1-3; D might be TRBD1 (6 bases). V was shortened by 3 bases and J by 3 bases, with 13 bases between the two germline ends. The CDR3 length is 15 residues. The germline V gene encodes CDR1 SGDLS and CDR2 YYNGEE. DNA of the CDR3: TGTGCCAGCAGCGGTCAGGGGTTCCGTGGAAACACCATATATTTT. This sequence encodes CASSGQGFRGNTIYF.

V usage is TRBV30 and J usage is TRBJ1-2, with 11 bases lining up with TRBD1. Germline V gives CDR1 GTSNPN, CDR2 SVGIG (reference sequence). J lost 3 bases, V lost 4 bases, and 7 bases had no gene match. The CDR3 is 15 residues long. This chain's CDR3 is CAWIPDRGLDYGYTF. CDR3 nucleotide sequence: TGTGCCTGGATCCCGGACAGGGGGCTCGACTATGGCTACACCTTC.

V gene TRBV2 combines with J gene TRBJ1-6, with D possibly TRBD1 on 6 matching bases. Germline CDR1 reads SNHLY; CDR2 reads FYNNEI. This CDR3 region has 13 residues. V was clipped by 5 bases and J by 7 bases, with 9 bases between them. The CDR3 spells CASSPGENSPLHF. Written as DNA, the CDR3 is TGTGCCAGCAGTCCAGGGGAGAATTCACCCCTCCACTTT. Full variable domain (rest looked up from reference TRBV2 and TRBJ1-6): EPEVTQTPSHQVTQMGQEVILRCVPISNHLYFYWYRQILGQKVEFLVSFYNNEISEKSEIFDDQFSVERPDGSNFTLKIRSTKLEDSAMYFCASSPGENSPLHFGNGTRLTVT.

The chain combines TRBV2 with TRBJ1-1; D remains ambiguous. The CDR3 has 11 amino acids. Trimming removed 6 bases from V and 5 bases from J, with 7 bases in between. CDR1 is SNHLY, CDR2 FYNNEI, per germline. The CDR3 spells CASSRGTEAFF. The CDR3 coding sequence is TGTGCCAGCAGCAGAGGGACTGAAGCTTTCTTT.

This clone was observed a few times. J is TRBJ1-5 and V is TRBV2; weak D call: TRBD1 (5 bases). V was cut by 8 bases and J by 2 bases, with 10 bases left in between. CDR3 size: 13 residues. Germline values: CDR1 SNHLY, CDR2 FYNNEI. The CDR3 here is CASGGGGNQPQHF. Here the CDR3 DNA reads TGTGCCAGCGGGGGGGGAGGCAATCAGCCCCAGCATTTT.

The V gene is TRBV27, the J gene TRBJ1-3; no definite D call. V gave up 3 bases and J gave up 2 bases, with 17 bases separating them. Germline CDR1 reads MNHEY; CDR2 reads SMNVEV (reference sequence). This CDR3 is 17 amino acids long. The CDR3 protein is CASSFSVAGSPGNTIYF. CDR3 DNA: TGTGCCAGCAGTTTTAGTGTAGCGGGGTCGCCTGGAAACACCATATATTTT.

V and J are TRBV7-9 and TRBJ1-2; D is uncertain. The CDR3 runs to 13 residues. Germline-derived CDR1 and CDR2 are SEHNR and FQNEAQ (reference sequence). V was shortened by 5 bases and J by 5 bases, with 12 bases between the two germline ends. The CDR3 sequence: CASSPLPGYGYTF. The CDR3 DNA reads TGTGCCAGCAGCCCTCTCCCGGGATATGGCTACACCTTC.

J is TRBJ2-1 and V is TRBV9, with 7 bases identical to TRBD1. Germline values: CDR1 SGDLS, CDR2 YYNGEE. CDR3 length equals 14 residues. The V segment lost 3 bases and the J segment 8 bases; nucleotides outside the gene matches: 8. CDR3 DNA: TGTGCCAGCAGCGCACGGACAGGTAGGGATGAGCAGTTCTTC. Translated: CASSARTGRDEQFF.

This clone is a singleton in its sample. This sequence joins TRBV5-1 and TRBJ2-1, with 11 bases matching TRBD2. This CDR3 region has 16 residues. V was clipped by 4 bases and J by 8 bases; unmatched bases: 11. In germline, CDR1 is SGHRS, CDR2 YFSETQ. The DNA of the CDR3 is TGCGCCAGCAGCCCCTACTCTAGCGGGGGGTCCGATGAGCAGTTCTTC. It is translated as CASSPYSSGGSDEQFF.

The chain links TRBV9 to TRBJ2-2, with TRBD2 matching over 8 bases. The length of the CDR3 is 17 residues. Trimming at V came to 0 bases and at J to 5 bases, leaving 9 bases not matched to a gene. Germline values: CDR1 SGDLS, CDR2 YYNGEE. CDR3 in DNA: TGTGCCAGCAGCGTAGGAACGGGGGGGCCGCGGACCGGGGAGCTGTTTTTT. Protein product: CASSVGTGGPRTGELFF. Based on the CDR3 plus reference TRBV9 and TRBJ2-2, the full variable domain is DSGVTQTPKHLITATGQRVTLRCSPRSGDLSVYWYQQSLDQGLQFLIQYYNGEERAKGNILERFSAQQFPDLHSELNLSSLELGDSALYFCASSVGTGGPRTGELFFGEGSRLTVL.

The chain joins TRBV6-5 to TRBJ1-4; no firm D call. V lost 5 bases, J lost 4 bases, and 8 bases lay in between. Germline loops: CDR1 MNHEY, CDR2 SVGAGI. This CDR3 has 13 residues. CDR3 residues: CASSRQVNEKLFF. DNA of the CDR3: TGTGCCAGCAGTCGCCAGGTTAATGAAAAACTGTTTTTT.

The rearrangement links TRBV10-3 to TRBJ2-3; 8 bases match TRBD2. The germline gives CDR1 ENHRY, CDR2 SYGVKD. The CDR3 is 16 amino acids. Losses at the gene ends were 4 bases for V and 4 bases for J; bases not matched to a gene: 10. CDR3: CAISGGGTRPSDTQYF. The CDR3 coding sequence is TGTGCCATCAGTGGGGGGGGGACTAGGCCGTCAGATACGCAGTATTTT.

The rearrangement joins TRBV11-2 to TRBJ2-5, with TRBD2 identical over 12 bases. The trim removed 4 bases at V and 1 base at J, leaving 1 base unmatched. CDR3 length: 15 residues. Germline CDR1 SGHAT, CDR2 FQNNGV. The CDR3 sequence is CASSSTSGGQETQYF. CDR3 coding DNA: TGTGCCAGCAGCTCGACTAGCGGGGGCCAAGAGACCCAGTACTTC.

V is TRBV5-4 and J is TRBJ2-1, with 9 bases lining up with TRBD1. Per germline, CDR1 SGHNT and CDR2 YYREEE (reference sequence). V lost 0 bases, J lost 5 bases, and 6 bases stayed unmatched. The CDR3 length is 16 residues. Written as DNA, the CDR3 is TGTGCCAGCAGCTTGGACCCGGGACAGGGACACAATGAGCAGTTCTTC. This codes for CASSLDPGQGHNEQFF.

This rearrangement joins TRBV7-2 to TRBJ2-5, with 12 bases aligning to TRBD2. The V gene's germline CDR1 is SGHTA and CDR2 FQGNSA. This CDR3 has 15 amino acids. Trimming at V came to 2 bases and at J to 5 bases, leaving 3 bases not matched to a gene. The CDR3, as DNA: TGTGCCAGCAGCTTACCTAGCGGGGGGGCTGAGACCCAGTACTTC. As protein: CASSLPSGGAETQYF.

The chain recombines TRBV18 with TRBJ2-5; tentatively, D is TRBD2 (6 bases). Trimming took off 9 bases at V and 1 base at J, with 12 bases between the two ends. This CDR3 has 13 amino acids. CDR1 and CDR2 (germline): KGHSH, LQKENI. This CDR3 reads CASRLERQETQYF. CDR3 sequence (DNA): TGTGCCAGTAGACTAGAACGCCAAGAGACCCAGTACTTC.

This clone appeared once. The rearrangement uses TRBV5-4 and TRBJ2-5, with D unresolved. This CDR3 comprises 12 residues. The germline V gene has CDR1 SGHNT and CDR2 YYREEE (reference sequence). The V and J ends lost 2 bases and 5 bases respectively, with 7 bases between them. The CDR3 region is CASSFHGETQYF. DNA for the CDR3: TGTGCCAGCAGCTTTCACGGGGAGACCCAGTACTTC.

The chain uses TRBV6-1 and TRBJ1-6; TRBD1 agrees at 8 bases. Germline values: CDR1 MNHNS, CDR2 SASEGT. The ends lost 4 bases at V and 6 bases at J; junction bases unmatched: 5. The CDR3 is 15 residues long. CDR3 residues: CASSGTGPFNSPLHF. CDR3 nucleotides: TGTGCCAGCAGTGGGACAGGGCCTTTTAATTCACCCCTCCACTTT.